This T cell receptor (beta chain) was captured by sequencing in a study of T cell changes during pregnancy in multiple sclerosis. Germline V gene sequence: CDR1 GTSNPN, CDR2 SVGIG (reference sequence). With 7 bases removed from V and 1 base from J, the gap between germline ends came to 14 bases. The CDR3 spans 14 residues. TCRdb keeps only in-frame clones here, not all; method: immunoSEQ multiplex PCR. The table records some 120,000 clones, about 94% of them present only once. In its sample, this clone was seen once. The chain joins TRBV30 to TRBJ1-3; TRBD1 is a possible D gene (5 bases). The sequencing used peripheral blood, collected in the third trimester of pregnancy. The TCR originated in a female donor with multiple sclerosis, enrolled in a pregnancy study. CDR3 DNA sequence: TGTGCCTTAATCGGGGGGGAATCTGGAAACACCATATATTTT. It translates to CALIGGESGNTIYF.